These T cell receptor beta chains were read from a single sample in a study of cytomegalovirus exposure and HLA in healthy donors. TCRdb keeps only in-frame clones here, not all; method: immunoSEQ multiplex PCR. Of 99,000 or so clones in the sample, roughly 80% were seen once. The source material was PBMCs. These receptors all stem from a man aged 55 to 70 in good health and CMV-seropositive. Both conserved end residues are part of each CDR3. D genes are given only for firm matches. Clone size, where shown, is once, few, many, or a class for clones that have expanded.

CDR3: CASSIFFSNSPLHF
DNA: TGTGCCAGTAGTATATTTTTCAGTAATTCACCCCTCCACTTT
J: TRBJ1-6
D: .
size: .
V: TRBV19

CDR3: CASGRGTGNPYEQYF
DNA: TGTGCCAGCGGAAGAGGGACAGGGAATCCCTACGAGCAGTACTTC
J: TRBJ2-7
D: .
size: .
V: TRBV21-1

CDR3: CASSLGGSGGYNEQFF
DNA: TGTGCCAGCAGCTTAGGGGGTAGCGGGGGCTACAATGAGCAGTTCTTC
J: TRBJ2-1
D: TRBD2
size: .
V: TRBV11-3

CDR3: CASSSRDYSNEQFF
DNA: TGTGCCAGCAGCTCTCGGGACTACAGTAATGAGCAGTTCTTC
J: TRBJ2-1
D: TRBD2
size: .
V: TRBV7-2

CDR3: CASSRDREYEQYF
DNA: TGTGCCAGTAGCAGGGACAGGGAGTACGAGCAGTACTTC
J: TRBJ2-7
D: TRBD1
size: once
V: TRBV19

CDR3: CASRGTAYNSPLHF
DNA: TGTGCCAGCAGGGGGACAGCCTATAATTCACCCCTCCACTTT
J: TRBJ1-6
D: TRBD1
size: .
V: TRBV28

CDR3: CASRAGQAFSEKLFF
DNA: TGCGCCAGCAGGGCCGGACAGGCGTTCTCTGAAAAACTGTTTTTT
J: TRBJ1-4
D: TRBD1
size: few
V: TRBV10-2

CDR3: CATSSPYLLGGALHTEAFF
DNA: TGTGCCACCAGCAGCCCCTACCTCCTAGGAGGGGCCTTACACACTGAAGCTTTCTTT
J: TRBJ1-1
D: .
size: .
V: TRBV15

CDR3: CASSVVGGTSGATEQFF
DNA: TGTGCCAGCAGCGTAGTCGGTGGGACTAGCGGGGCAACGGAGCAGTTCTTC
J: TRBJ2-1
D: TRBD2
size: .
V: TRBV9

CDR3: CASSSGIAGGEQYF
DNA: TGTGCCAGCTCCTCGGGAATAGCGGGGGGCGAGCAGTACTTC
J: TRBJ2-7
D: TRBD2
size: .
V: TRBV6-5

CDR3: CASSIQGLAGVTDTQYF
DNA: TGTGCCAGCAGCATCCAGGGACTAGCGGGCGTCACAGATACGCAGTATTTT
J: TRBJ2-3
D: TRBD2
size: .
V: TRBV13

CDR3: CASSPLGSSSSTDTQYF
DNA: TGTGCCAGCAGCCCCCTCGGGTCGAGTTCAAGCACAGATACGCAGTATTTT
J: TRBJ2-3
D: .
size: .
V: TRBV7-2

CDR3: CASSFGEVNTEAFF
DNA: TGTGCCAGCAGCTTTGGGGAGGTGAACACTGAAGCTTTCTTT
J: TRBJ1-1
D: .
size: .
V: TRBV5-6

CDR3: CASSIRTGTNTEAFF
DNA: TGTGCCAGTAGTATCCGGACAGGGACGAACACTGAAGCTTTCTTT
J: TRBJ1-1
D: TRBD1
size: .
V: TRBV19

CDR3: CASSPGRGDETQYF
DNA: TGTGCCAGCAGCCCCGGGCGGGGGGACGAGACCCAGTACTTC
J: TRBJ2-5
D: TRBD2
size: .
V: TRBV7-8

CDR3: CASSPSDRDLFPFF
DNA: TGTGCCAGTAGCCCCTCGGACAGGGACCTTTTTCCGTTCTTC
J: TRBJ2-1
D: TRBD1
size: .
V: TRBV19

CDR3: CASSQDRVSASGYTF
DNA: TGCGCCAGCAGCCAAGATCGGGTGTCCGCTAGTGGCTACACCTTC
J: TRBJ1-2
D: .
size: few
V: TRBV4-3

CDR3: CASSLDTSTEAFF
DNA: TGCGCCAGCAGTTTGGATACCAGCACTGAAGCTTTCTTT
J: TRBJ1-1
D: .
size: few
V: TRBV5-1

CDR3: CASSLAPGMGPQHF
DNA: TGTGCCAGCAGCTTAGCTCCAGGGATGGGGCCCCAGCATTTT
J: TRBJ1-5
D: .
size: .
V: TRBV7-8

CDR3: CASSLGREKTGELFF
DNA: TGTGCCAGCAGCTTGGGCAGGGAAAAAACCGGGGAGCTGTTTTTT
J: TRBJ2-2
D: .
size: .
V: TRBV5-4

CDR3: CSSSPLADTQYF
DNA: TGTTCCAGCAGTCCCTTAGCAGATACGCAGTATTTT
J: TRBJ2-3
D: .
size: .
V: TRBV7-3

CDR3: CASSQEVGGPHNEQFF
DNA: TGCGCCAGCAGCCAAGAGGTGGGGGGGCCTCACAATGAGCAGTTCTTC
J: TRBJ2-1
D: .
size: .
V: TRBV4-1

CDR3: CASSGGTGGYEQYF
DNA: TGTGCCAGCAGCGGCGGGACAGGGGGGTACGAGCAGTACTTC
J: TRBJ2-7
D: TRBD1
size: .
V: TRBV7-2

CDR3: CASSRGSETQYF
DNA: TGTGCCAGCAGTAGGGGTAGTGAGACCCAGTACTTC
J: TRBJ2-5
D: .
size: .
V: TRBV9

CDR3: CASSPNLRQPAQYF
DNA: TGTGCCAGCAGCCCTAATCTACGACAGCCCGCGCAGTATTTT
J: TRBJ2-3
D: .
size: .
V: TRBV7-2

CDR3: CASSSRTSGGSTDTQYF
DNA: TGTGCCAGCAGCTCTCGGACTAGCGGGGGAAGCACAGATACGCAGTATTTT
J: TRBJ2-3
D: TRBD2
size: once
V: TRBV7-2

CDR3: CASSKGDRDGYEQYF
DNA: TGTGCCAGCAGCAAGGGTGACAGGGATGGGTACGAGCAGTACTTC
J: TRBJ2-7
D: .
size: .
V: TRBV21-1

CDR3: CASSVRVGNTEAFF
DNA: TGTGCCAGCAGTGTCAGGGTTGGGAACACTGAAGCTTTCTTT
J: TRBJ1-1
D: .
size: .
V: TRBV6-5

CDR3: CASSQEQGNQPQHF
DNA: TGCGCCAGCAGCCAAGAACAGGGGAATCAGCCCCAGCATTTT
J: TRBJ1-5
D: TRBD1
size: .
V: TRBV4-1

CDR3: CASSLEDTAGRAFF
DNA: TGTGCCAGCAGCTTAGAGGACACAGCCGGGCGAGCTTTCTTT
J: TRBJ1-1
D: .
size: .
V: TRBV7-9

CDR3: CASSWGWDSQETQYF
DNA: TGTGCCAGCAGTTGGGGATGGGACAGTCAAGAGACCCAGTACTTC
J: TRBJ2-5
D: TRBD1
size: .
V: TRBV5-4

CDR3: CASSLGGLAGTGELFF
DNA: TGTGCCAGCAGCCTGGGGGGACTAGCGGGGACCGGGGAGCTGTTTTTT
J: TRBJ2-2
D: TRBD2
size: .
V: TRBV7-2

CDR3: CASSRGQSDNEQFF
DNA: TGTGCCAGCAGCAGGGGTCAGTCAGACAATGAGCAGTTCTTC
J: TRBJ2-1
D: .
size: .
V: TRBV9

CDR3: CASSQDNQGRCEQFF
DNA: TGCGCCAGCAGCCAAGATAATCAGGGGCGTTGCGAGCAGTTCTTC
J: TRBJ2-1
D: .
size: .
V: TRBV4-1

CDR3: CASSYGTGSYGYTF
DNA: TGTGCCAGCAGTTACGGGACAGGATCCTATGGCTACACCTTC
J: TRBJ1-2
D: TRBD1
size: few
V: TRBV6-6

CDR3: CASSPASGGTGNEQFF
DNA: TGTGCCAGCTCACCTGCTAGCGGGGGAACGGGTAATGAGCAGTTCTTC
J: TRBJ2-1
D: TRBD2
size: .
V: TRBV18

CDR3: CASSESWGRVGGNTIYF
DNA: TGCGCCAGCAGTGAGTCGTGGGGCAGGGTTGGTGGAAACACCATATATTTT
J: TRBJ1-3
D: .
size: few
V: TRBV10-2